The entry below gives a single T cell receptor beta chain sequence along with its context. The antigen is not known. The sample belongs to a study of shared clonotypes between healthy human individuals. Whole-study findings and limits: Non-shared clonotypes had lower generation probabilities than those shared by all four donors. A handful of donors showed sharing of approximately 5% of naive CD4 clonotypes.

For sorted subsets, roughly 200 ng DNA per replicate equaled about 30,000 T cell genomes. Using immunoSEQ multiplex PCR, the repertoire was profiled, and TCRdb retains in-frame clones only, with some absent. Among 1.5 million to 1.9 million clones, nearly 99% were seen once, and the ten largest hold about 0.45%. Adult Caucasians living in Nashville, Tennessee made up all of the donors. Germline-derived CDR1 and CDR2 are SGHRS and YFSETQ. Between the trimmed V and J ends, which lost 4 bases and 8 bases, there was a span of 12 bases. CDR3 length: 13 residues. The chain is built from TRBV5-1 and TRBJ1-4, with D perhaps TRBD1 (6 bases). The sample comprised naive CD4+ T cells sorted from blood. Sample subset: CD45RA+ positively selected. The sequence was obtained from a man aged 30-40 years in good health. The CDR3 is CASSAGVGEKLFF. The CDR3 bases are TGCGCCAGCAGCGCAGGGGTAGGGGAAAAACTGTTTTTT.